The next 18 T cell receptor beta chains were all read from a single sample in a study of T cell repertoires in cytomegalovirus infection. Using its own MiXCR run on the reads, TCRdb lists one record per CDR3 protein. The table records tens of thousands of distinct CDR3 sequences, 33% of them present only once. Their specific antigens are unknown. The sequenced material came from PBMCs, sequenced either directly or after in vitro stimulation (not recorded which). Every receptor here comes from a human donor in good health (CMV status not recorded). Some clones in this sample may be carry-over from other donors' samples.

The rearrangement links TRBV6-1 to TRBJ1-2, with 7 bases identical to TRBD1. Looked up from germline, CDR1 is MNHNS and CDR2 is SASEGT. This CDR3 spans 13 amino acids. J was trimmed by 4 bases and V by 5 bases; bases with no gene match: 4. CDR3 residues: CASSTGASYGYTF. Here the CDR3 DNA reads TGTGCCAGCAGTACAGGGGCTTCCTATGGCTACACCTTC.

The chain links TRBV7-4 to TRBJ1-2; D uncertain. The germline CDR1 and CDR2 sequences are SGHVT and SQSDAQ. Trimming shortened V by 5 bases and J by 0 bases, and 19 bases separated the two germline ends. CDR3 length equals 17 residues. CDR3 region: CASSRQSVRSTNYGYTF. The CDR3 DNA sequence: TGTGCCAGCAGCCGCCAGTCGGTGAGGAGCACTAACTATGGCTACACCTTC.

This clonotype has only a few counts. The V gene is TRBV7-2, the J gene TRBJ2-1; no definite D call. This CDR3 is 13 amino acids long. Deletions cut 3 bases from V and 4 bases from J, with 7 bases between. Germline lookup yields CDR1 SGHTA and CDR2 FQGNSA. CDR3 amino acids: CASSFRNYNEQFF. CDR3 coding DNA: TGTGCCAGCAGCTTTAGGAATTACAATGAGCAGTTCTTC.

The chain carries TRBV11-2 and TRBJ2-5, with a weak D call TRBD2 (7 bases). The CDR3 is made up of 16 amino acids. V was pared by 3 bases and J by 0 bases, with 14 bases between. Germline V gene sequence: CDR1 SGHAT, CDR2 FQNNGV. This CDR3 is CASSFWGGKYQETQYF. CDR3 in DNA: TGTGCCAGCAGCTTTTGGGGGGGCAAATACCAAGAGACCCAGTACTTC.

For the CDR3, the DNA is TGTGCCAGCAGCAGCGGAGGTACAGGGAACCTCTATGGCTACACCTTC. Protein: CASSSGGTGNLYGYTF. This rearrangement joins TRBV4-2 to TRBJ1-2, with D possibly TRBD1 on 6 matching bases. V gave up 5 bases and J gave up 4 bases, with 20 bases separating them. The CDR3 length is 16 residues. Per germline, CDR1 LGHNA and CDR2 YNFKEQ.

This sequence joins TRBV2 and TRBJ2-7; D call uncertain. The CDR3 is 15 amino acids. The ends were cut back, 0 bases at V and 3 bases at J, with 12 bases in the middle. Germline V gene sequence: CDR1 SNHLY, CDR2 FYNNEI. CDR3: CASSEASASGYEQYF. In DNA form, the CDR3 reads TGTGCCAGCAGTGAAGCGTCTGCGTCGGGCTACGAGCAGTACTTC.

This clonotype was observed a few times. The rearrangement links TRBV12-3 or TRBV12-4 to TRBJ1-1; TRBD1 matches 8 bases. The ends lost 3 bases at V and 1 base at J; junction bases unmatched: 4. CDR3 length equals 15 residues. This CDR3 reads CASSFSTGGNTEAFF. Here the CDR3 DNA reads TGTGCCAGCAGTTTCTCCACAGGGGGGAACACTGAAGCTTTCTTT.

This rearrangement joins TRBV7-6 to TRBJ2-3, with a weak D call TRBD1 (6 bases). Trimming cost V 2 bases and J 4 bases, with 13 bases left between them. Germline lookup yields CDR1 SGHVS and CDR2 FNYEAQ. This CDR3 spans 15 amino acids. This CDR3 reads CASSLSQGKSDTQYF. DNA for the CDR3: TGTGCCAGCAGCTTAAGCCAGGGGAAGTCAGATACGCAGTATTTT.

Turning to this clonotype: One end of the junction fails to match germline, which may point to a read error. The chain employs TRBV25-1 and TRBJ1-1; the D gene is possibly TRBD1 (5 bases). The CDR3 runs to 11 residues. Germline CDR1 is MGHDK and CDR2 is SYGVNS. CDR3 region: CASSDLGRNHF. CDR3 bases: TGTGCCAGCAGTGATTTGGGACGTAATCATTTT. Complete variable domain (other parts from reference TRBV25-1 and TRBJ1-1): EADIYQTPRYLVIGTGKKITLECSQTMGHDKMYWYQQDPGMELHLIHYSYGVNSTEKGDLSSESTVSRIRTEHFPLTLESARPSHTSQYLCASSDLGRNHFGQGTRLTVV.

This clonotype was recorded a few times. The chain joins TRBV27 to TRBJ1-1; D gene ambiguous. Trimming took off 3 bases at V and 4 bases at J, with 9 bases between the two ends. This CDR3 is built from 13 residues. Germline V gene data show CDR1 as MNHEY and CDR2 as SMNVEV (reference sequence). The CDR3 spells CASSFRAGTEAFF. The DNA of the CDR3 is TGTGCCAGCAGTTTTCGAGCTGGCACTGAAGCTTTCTTT.

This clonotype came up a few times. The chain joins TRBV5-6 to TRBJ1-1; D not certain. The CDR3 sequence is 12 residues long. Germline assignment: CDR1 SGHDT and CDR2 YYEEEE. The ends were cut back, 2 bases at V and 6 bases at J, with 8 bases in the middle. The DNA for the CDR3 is TGTGCCAGCAGCTTTCGCCAGCCTGAAGCTTTCTTT. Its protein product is CASSFRQPEAFF.

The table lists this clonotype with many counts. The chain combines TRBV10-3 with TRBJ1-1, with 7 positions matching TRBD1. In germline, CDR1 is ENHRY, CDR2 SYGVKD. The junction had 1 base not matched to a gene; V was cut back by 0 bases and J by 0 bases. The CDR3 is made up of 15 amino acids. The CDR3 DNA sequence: TGTGCCATCAGTGAGTCGGACAGGCTGAACACTGAAGCTTTCTTT. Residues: CAISESDRLNTEAFF.

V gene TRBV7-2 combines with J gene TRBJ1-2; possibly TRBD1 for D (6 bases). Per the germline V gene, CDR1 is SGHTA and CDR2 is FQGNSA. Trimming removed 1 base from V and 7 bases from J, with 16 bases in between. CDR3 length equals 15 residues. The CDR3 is CASSLESGGRGGYTF. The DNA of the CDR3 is TGTGCCAGCAGCTTAGAAAGCGGGGGGCGCGGTGGCTACACCTTC.

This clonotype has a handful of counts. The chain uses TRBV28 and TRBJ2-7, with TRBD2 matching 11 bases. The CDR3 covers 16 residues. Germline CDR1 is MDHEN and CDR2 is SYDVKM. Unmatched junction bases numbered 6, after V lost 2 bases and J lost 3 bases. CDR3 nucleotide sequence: TGTGCCAGCAGTTTAGTTTGGGGACTAGCGGACTACGAGCAGTACTTC. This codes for CASSLVWGLADYEQYF. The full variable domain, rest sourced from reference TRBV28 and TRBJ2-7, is DVKVTQSSRYLVKRTGEKVFLECVQDMDHENMFWYRQDPGLGLRLIYFSYDVKMKEKGDIPEGYSVSREKKERFSLILESASTNQTSMYLCASSLVWGLADYEQYFGPGTRLTVT.

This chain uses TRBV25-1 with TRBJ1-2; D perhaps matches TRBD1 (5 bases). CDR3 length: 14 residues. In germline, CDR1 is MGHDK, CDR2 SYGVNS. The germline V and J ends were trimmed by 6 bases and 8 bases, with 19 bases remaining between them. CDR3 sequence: CASRPAGGERGYTF. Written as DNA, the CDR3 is TGTGCCAGCAGACCAGCGGGGGGGGAGCGGGGCTACACCTTC.

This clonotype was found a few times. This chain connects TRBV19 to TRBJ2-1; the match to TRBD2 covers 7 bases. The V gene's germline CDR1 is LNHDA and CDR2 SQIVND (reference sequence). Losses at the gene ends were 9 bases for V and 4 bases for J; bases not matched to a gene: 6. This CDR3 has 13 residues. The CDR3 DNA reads TGTGCCAGCGAACCGGGGGGATACAATGAGCAGTTCTTC. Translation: CASEPGGYNEQFF.

The CDR3 bases are TGTGCCAGCAGCCTACGGTGGAGCTACGAGCAGTACTTC. This translates into CASSLRWSYEQYF. The chain combines TRBV5-5 with TRBJ2-7; D remains unclear. V was trimmed by 4 bases and J by 3 bases, leaving 11 bases between them. This CDR3 region has 13 residues. The germline V gene encodes CDR1 SGHKS and CDR2 YYEKEE (reference sequence).

This CDR3 is CASSSGPTRGSEQFF. CDR3 sequence (DNA): TGTGCCAGCAGCTCCGGACCAACCCGGGGGAGTGAGCAGTTCTTC. The chain carries TRBV7-2 and TRBJ2-1; perhaps TRBD2 as D (6 bases). The length of the CDR3 is 15 residues. With 4 bases removed from V and 9 bases from J, the gap between germline ends came to 19 bases. The germline V gene encodes CDR1 SGHTA and CDR2 FQGNSA.